Each of the 32 T cell receptor beta chains below was sequenced from the same sample in a study of shared clonotypes between healthy human individuals. Using immunoSEQ multiplex PCR, the repertoire was profiled, and TCRdb retains in-frame clones only, with some absent. The table lists about a million clones, roughly 72% of them singletons, with approximately 1.5% in the top ten. The sequenced sample consisted of memory CD4+ T cells sorted from blood. Subset described: CD45RA-negative fraction. The origin of the receptors is a man between 18 and 35 years old in good health.

The V and J genes are TRBV18 and TRBJ2-7; D is unresolved. This CDR3 spans 13 amino acids. V was pared by 3 bases and J by 6 bases, with 12 bases between. In germline, CDR1 is KGHSH, CDR2 LQKENI. The CDR3 region is CASSPPGLVEQYF. CDR3 nucleotide sequence: TGTGCCAGCTCACCCCCAGGTTTGGTCGAGCAGTACTTC.

This clone was detected many times. The J gene is TRBJ2-6, the V gene TRBV5-4; D might be TRBD2 (6 bases). This CDR3 comprises 20 residues. Germline-derived CDR1 and CDR2 are SGHNT and YYREEE (reference sequence). Trimming removed 4 bases at V and 1 base at J, with 24 bases between. In nucleotides, the CDR3 is TGTGCCAGCAGCCATATGGAGGGATGGCCTATGCTTTCTGGGGCCAACGTCCTGACTTTC. It yields the protein CASSHMEGWPMLSGANVLTF.

Here the CDR3 reads CASSFTGETEAFF. The CDR3 bases are TGCGCCAGCAGCTTTACAGGGGAGACTGAAGCTTTCTTT. This chain joins TRBV5-1 and TRBJ1-1; TRBD1 agrees at 7 bases. The V segment lost 2 bases and the J segment 5 bases; nucleotides outside the gene matches: 3. From germline, CDR1 is SGHRS and CDR2 YFSETQ. The CDR3 has 13 residues. The full variable domain, rest sourced from reference TRBV5-1 and TRBJ1-1, is KAGVTQTPRYLIKTRGQQVTLSCSPISGHRSVSWYQQTPGQGLQFLFEYFSETQRNKGNFPGRFSGRQFSNSRSEMNVSTLELGDSALYLCASSFTGETEAFFGQGTRLTVV.

The V call is TRBV7-9, the J call TRBJ2-7; 16 bases line up with TRBD2. The CDR3 runs 15 residues. The J segment lost 7 bases and the V segment lost 3 bases, leaving 3 bases of the junction unmatched. Germline lookup yields CDR1 SEHNR and CDR2 FQNEAQ (reference sequence). This CDR3 is CASSLGLAGGQEQYF. As DNA, the CDR3 is TGTGCCAGCAGCTTGGGACTAGCGGGGGGGCAAGAGCAGTACTTC.

The CDR3 coding sequence is TGTGCCACCCAGGAGGGTCTGAACACTGAAGCTTTCTTT. Translated: CATQEGLNTEAFF. The V and J genes are TRBV10-3 and TRBJ1-1, with unresolved D. This CDR3 contains 13 residues. Germline loops: CDR1 ENHRY, CDR2 SYGVKD. Trimming stripped 10 bases from V and 0 bases from J, with 12 bases between.

This clone was recorded a few times. For the CDR3, the DNA is TGTGCCAGCGGAATTCTGGTAGGGGACAAGGGTAATTCACCCCTCCACTTT. Translating it yields CASGILVGDKGNSPLHF. The J gene is TRBJ1-6, the V gene TRBV7-4; D is perhaps TRBD1 (6 bases). The CDR3 runs to 17 residues. Germline V CDR1 and CDR2: SGHVT, SQSDAQ. V lost 8 bases and J lost 6, with 23 bases in between.

J is TRBJ1-2 and V is TRBV7-9, with 10 bases lining up with TRBD1. Germline CDR1 reads SEHNR; CDR2 reads FQNEAQ (reference sequence). Germline trimming cut 7 bases from V and 2 bases from J; bases unmatched to any gene: 4. The CDR3 has 14 residues. The CDR3 DNA follows: TGTGCCAGCACTGAGGACAGGGGGAACTATGGCTACACCTTC. Protein product: CASTEDRGNYGYTF.

The chain combines TRBV5-1 with TRBJ1-4; D gene unclear. Trimming took off 0 bases at V and 0 bases at J, with 9 bases between the two ends. Germline assignment: CDR1 SGHRS and CDR2 YFSETQ. The CDR3 is 16 residues long. CDR3 in DNA: TGCGCCAGCAGCTTGGACCCAGAGTCAACTAATGAAAAACTGTTTTTT. It translates to CASSLDPESTNEKLFF.

V is TRBV5-1 and J is TRBJ2-3, with TRBD1 matching 9 bases. The CDR3 is 15 residues long. CDR1 is SGHRS and CDR2 is YFSETQ in the germline V gene. V was pared by 0 bases and J by 5 bases, with 4 bases of the junction left unmatched. CDR3: CASSLEGTGRDTQYF. CDR3 in DNA: TGCGCCAGCAGCTTGGAAGGGACAGGGAGAGATACGCAGTATTTT.

J is TRBJ2-2 and V is TRBV28; 9 nucleotides match TRBD1. After removal of 3 bases from V and 12 bases from J, the junction contained 5 bases not matched to a gene. The length of the CDR3 is 13 residues. Per germline, CDR1 MDHEN and CDR2 SYDVKM. The CDR3 nucleotides read TGTGCCAGCAGTTTGACTCACAGGGGGCAGCTGTTTTTT. Amino acid sequence: CASSLTHRGQLFF.

This clone was seen a few times. The chain is built from TRBV30 and TRBJ1-2; D is unresolved. Trimming took 4 bases from V and 7 from J, leaving 7 bases between them. The CDR3 spans 10 residues. From germline, CDR1 is GTSNPN and CDR2 SVGIG (reference sequence). CDR3 protein: CAWKKAGYTF. As DNA, the CDR3 is TGTGCCTGGAAAAAGGCTGGCTACACCTTC.

The chain joins TRBV9 to TRBJ1-6; 8 positions agree with TRBD1. J was trimmed by 10 bases and V by 0 bases; bases with no gene match: 3. The CDR3 is made up of 14 amino acids. CDR1 SGDLS and CDR2 YYNGEE come from the germline V gene. DNA for the CDR3: TGTGCCAGCAGCGTAGGAGACAGGGGATCACCCCTCCACTTT. Protein product: CASSVGDRGSPLHF. Filled out from reference TRBV9 and TRBJ1-6, the complete variable domain reads DSGVTQTPKHLITATGQRVTLRCSPRSGDLSVYWYQQSLDQGLQFLIQYYNGEERAKGNILERFSAQQFPDLHSELNLSSLELGDSALYFCASSVGDRGSPLHFGNGTRLTVT.

This clone was counted between two and nine times. This chain joins TRBV5-1 and TRBJ1-1, with TRBD1 as a possible D gene (5 bases). Germline CDR1 is SGHRS and CDR2 is YFSETQ. V was pared by 1 base and J by 5 bases, with 15 bases between. This CDR3 has 15 amino acids. CDR3 amino acids: CASSLQGLGETEAFF. CDR3 bases: TGCGCCAGCAGCTTGCAAGGTCTGGGGGAGACTGAAGCTTTCTTT.

J is TRBJ2-7 and V is TRBV6-1; D is perhaps TRBD1 (6 bases). V was shortened by 8 bases and J by 0 bases, with 14 bases between the two germline ends. Germline loops: CDR1 MNHNS, CDR2 SASEGT. The CDR3 is 14 residues long. This CDR3 is CASHDRTYSYEQYF. The CDR3 region has the DNA TGTGCCAGCCACGACAGGACCTACTCCTACGAGCAGTACTTC.

This clone occurred a few times. The V and J genes are TRBV11-3 and TRBJ2-1; 11 nucleotides align to TRBD2. The CDR3 is made up of 14 amino acids. J was trimmed by 8 bases and V by 5 bases; bases with no gene match: 5. Germline lookup yields CDR1 SGHNT and CDR2 YENEEA. The CDR3 nucleotides read TGTGCCAGCAGCCCCACTAGCGGGAGCTATGAGCAGTTCTTC. Residues: CASSPTSGSYEQFF.

This clone has just one count. V usage is TRBV28 and J usage is TRBJ2-5, with 9 bases aligning to TRBD1. Germline V gene lookup returns CDR1 MDHEN and CDR2 SYDVKM. The CDR3 is 15 amino acids. Trimming at V came to 8 bases and at J to 5 bases, leaving 12 bases not matched to a gene. The CDR3 region is CASLPSGQGSETQYF. CDR3 bases: TGTGCCAGCCTCCCTTCCGGACAGGGGTCCGAGACCCAGTACTTC.

In this sample, this clone turned up many times. J is TRBJ2-7 and V is TRBV5-1; 7 bases agree with TRBD2. The V segment lost 1 base and the J segment 2 bases; nucleotides outside the gene matches: 3. The CDR3 loop spans 14 amino acids. Germline values: CDR1 SGHRS, CDR2 YFSETQ. The CDR3 DNA follows: TGCGCCAGCAGCTTGAGCGGGACCGCCTACGAGCAGTACTTC. This encodes CASSLSGTAYEQYF.

The chain carries TRBV6-5 and TRBJ2-5, with D possibly matching TRBD1 (5 bases). Trimming removed 0 bases at V and 4 bases at J, with 12 bases between. In germline, CDR1 is MNHEY, CDR2 SVGAGI. The CDR3 loop spans 15 amino acids. The CDR3 here is CASSYSQGSGETQYF. CDR3 DNA: TGTGCCAGCAGTTACTCCCAGGGTTCCGGAGAGACCCAGTACTTC.

The sample holds a few counts of this clone. The chain employs TRBV27 and TRBJ1-6; tentatively, D is TRBD1 (5 bases). Trimming left V 4 bases short and J 5 bases short, with 9 bases between. The CDR3 is 14 residues long. Looked up from germline, CDR1 is MNHEY and CDR2 is SMNVEV (reference sequence). CDR3 residues: CASSSGGHNSPLHF. As DNA, the CDR3 is TGTGCCAGCAGTTCGGGGGGACATAATTCACCCCTCCACTTT.

The chain couples TRBV7-2 to TRBJ2-7, with D perhaps TRBD2 (6 bases). V lost 6 bases and J 3 bases, leaving 18 bases between the germline ends. The CDR3 has 15 residues. Germline V lookup: CDR1 SGHTA, CDR2 FQGNSA. Here the CDR3 reads CASSPRIADLYEQYF. DNA of the CDR3: TGTGCCAGCAGTCCTCGGATAGCGGACCTCTACGAGCAGTACTTC.

This clone was observed a few times. V gene TRBV5-6 combines with J gene TRBJ2-3; 7 nucleotides align to TRBD1. The V gene's germline CDR1 is SGHDT and CDR2 YYEEEE. CDR3 length equals 16 residues. V lost 4 bases to trimming and J lost 4 bases; unmatched junction nucleotides: 12. The CDR3 bases are TGTGCCAGCAGCCTCGGACAGGTTGGGCGCTCAGATACGCAGTATTTT. It encodes CASSLGQVGRSDTQYF.

The chain links TRBV5-4 to TRBJ2-7; D is undetermined. The CDR3 is made up of 13 amino acids. V lost 4 bases and J lost 5, with 13 bases in between. Germline CDR1 reads SGHNT; CDR2 reads YYREEE (reference sequence). DNA of the CDR3: TGTGCCAGCAGCCCCAACTTTAGGGACGAGCAGTACTTC. As protein: CASSPNFRDEQYF. Drawing the rest from reference TRBV5-4 and TRBJ2-7, the complete variable domain is ETGVTQSPTHLIKTRGQQVTLRCSSQSGHNTVSWYQQALGQGPQFIFQYYREEENGRGNFPPRFSGLQFPNYSSELNVNALELDDSALYLCASSPNFRDEQYFGPGTRLTVT.

The chain uses TRBV19 and TRBJ2-7; unclear D gene. CDR1 LNHDA and CDR2 SQIVND come from the germline V gene (reference sequence). This CDR3 contains 11 residues. Trimming took off 5 bases at V and 5 bases at J, with 7 bases between the two ends. The CDR3 is CASSGFDEQYF. In nucleotides, the CDR3 is TGTGCCAGTAGTGGGTTCGACGAGCAGTACTTC.

CDR3 in amino acids: CASSGSPNSPLHF. For the CDR3, the DNA is TGTGCCAGTAGCGGGTCTCCCAATTCACCCCTCCACTTT. The chain links TRBV15 to TRBJ1-6; D gene uncertain. CDR1 and CDR2 from the germline V gene are LNHNV and YYDKDF (reference sequence). Trimming left V 10 bases short and J 7 bases short, with 14 bases between. CDR3 length: 13 residues. The whole variable domain, remainder taken from reference TRBV15 and TRBJ1-6, is DAMVIQNPRYQVTQFGKPVTLSCSQTLNHNVMYWYQQKSSQAPKLLFHYYDKDFNNEADTPDNFQSRRPNTSFCFLDIRSPGLGDTAMYLCASSGSPNSPLHFGNGTRLTVT.

The chain combines TRBV20-1 with TRBJ2-3, with a tentative D call TRBD1 (5 bases). Germline V lookup: CDR1 DFQATT, CDR2 SNEGSKA (reference sequence). The V and J ends lost 1 base and 10 bases respectively, with 9 bases between them. This CDR3 has 11 amino acids. The CDR3 sequence is CSARVGAAQYF. DNA of the CDR3: TGCAGTGCTAGAGTTGGGGCAGCGCAGTATTTT.

This clone was observed many times. The chain is built from TRBV7-9 and TRBJ2-3; D possibly uses TRBD1 or TRBD2 (5 bases each). Germline values: CDR1 SEHNR, CDR2 FQNEAQ (reference sequence). The CDR3 is 17 residues long. V was trimmed by 5 bases and J by 3 bases, leaving 21 bases between them. Here the CDR3 reads CASSHSWDPPRTDTQYF. CDR3 DNA: TGTGCCAGCAGCCATTCGTGGGACCCTCCCCGTACAGATACGCAGTATTTT.

This chain uses TRBV6-6 with TRBJ1-1; possibly TRBD1 for D (5 bases). The germline V gene encodes CDR1 MNHNY and CDR2 SVGAGI (reference sequence). The V end was cut by 4 bases, the J end by 11 bases, with 14 bases between. CDR3 length: 12 amino acids. DNA of the CDR3: TGTGCCAGCAGTTCCGGCGGGGGGTTGGCTTTCTTT. It yields the protein CASSSGGGLAFF.

The V gene is TRBV2, the J gene TRBJ2-1; 10 nucleotides agree with TRBD2. The CDR3 runs to 14 residues. The germline V gene has CDR1 SNHLY and CDR2 FYNNEI. V gave up 7 bases and J gave up 4 bases; unmatched junction bases: 4. CDR3 amino acids: CASKMTSGYNEQFF. CDR3 sequence (DNA): TGTGCCAGCAAAATGACTAGCGGGTACAATGAGCAGTTCTTC.

The J gene is TRBJ1-6, the V gene TRBV4-1; D might be TRBD1 (5 bases). V was trimmed by 1 base and J by 5 bases, leaving 12 bases between them. CDR3 length equals 16 residues. The germline V gene has CDR1 MGHRA and CDR2 YSYEKL. CDR3 residues: CASSQGVGGDNSPLHF. The DNA for the CDR3 is TGCGCCAGCAGCCAAGGTGTTGGGGGAGATAATTCACCCCTCCACTTT.

The chain combines TRBV10-2 with TRBJ2-7; 9 bases align to TRBD1. J gave up 0 bases and V 5 bases, and 2 bases lay outside the gene matches. Germline V lookup: CDR1 WSHSY, CDR2 SAAADI. The CDR3 is 14 amino acids. CDR3 sequence reads: CASSLQGASYEQYF. CDR3 nucleotide sequence: TGCGCCAGCAGTCTACAGGGGGCCTCCTACGAGCAGTACTTC.

The chain couples TRBV27 to TRBJ2-1, with D tentatively TRBD1 (6 bases). CDR3 length: 16 amino acids. The ends were cut back, 5 bases at V and 1 base at J, with 15 bases in the middle. Germline CDR1 is MNHEY and CDR2 is SMNVEV (reference sequence). CDR3: CASSRPGELSYNEQFF. The CDR3 DNA follows: TGTGCCAGCAGTAGACCAGGGGAGTTATCCTACAATGAGCAGTTCTTC.

This clone was seen more than once but under ten times. The J gene is TRBJ2-3, the V gene TRBV19; TRBD2 aligns across 11 bases. V gave up 5 bases and J gave up 0 bases; unmatched junction bases: 10. Germline V CDR1 and CDR2: LNHDA, SQIVND (reference sequence). This CDR3 is built from 18 residues. This chain's CDR3 is CASSSTSGSVGSTDTQYF. The CDR3 coding sequence is TGTGCCAGTAGTTCCACTAGCGGGAGCGTGGGAAGCACAGATACGCAGTATTTT.